This T cell receptor (beta chain) originates from a study of molecular identifiers for immune sequencing clone quantification. Between roughly 17,000 and 1,000,000 sorted cells, with 10%, 30% or 50% RNA, yielded naive CD8 libraries. Looked up from germline, CDR1 is MNHEY and CDR2 is SMNVEV (reference sequence). The CDR3 length is 15 residues. Trimming stripped 5 bases from V and 8 bases from J, with 19 bases between. With listed TCR primers and previously described methods, bulk TCR libraries were prepared. TCRdb reprocessed the PCR reads via MiXCR and lists one record per CDR3 protein. This sample yields approximately 500,000 distinct CDR3 sequences, of which roughly 23% are seen a single time; around 0.84% belongs to the top ten.

This receptor was taken from a human donor in good health. Some libraries in this study had Jurkat cell RNA spiked in. The chain has TRBV27 and TRBJ2-1; D may match TRBD1 or TRBD2 (5 bases each). Specimen: naive CD8+ T cells from blood, with Jurkat cell RNA spiked in. Subset given: FACS-sorted CD8+CD4-CCR7+CD45RA+ naive T cells. The CDR3: CASSEVGTRWDEQFF. Here the CDR3 DNA reads TGTGCCAGCAGTGAGGTAGGGACGCGTTGGGATGAGCAGTTCTTC.